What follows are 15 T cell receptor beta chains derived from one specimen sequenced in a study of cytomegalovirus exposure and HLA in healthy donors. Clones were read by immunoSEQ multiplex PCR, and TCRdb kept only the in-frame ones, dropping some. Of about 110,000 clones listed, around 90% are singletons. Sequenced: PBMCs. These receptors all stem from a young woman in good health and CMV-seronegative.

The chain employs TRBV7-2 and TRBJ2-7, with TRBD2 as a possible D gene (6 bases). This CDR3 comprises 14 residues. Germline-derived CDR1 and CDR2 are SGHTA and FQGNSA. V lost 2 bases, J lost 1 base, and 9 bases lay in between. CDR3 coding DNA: TGTGCCAGCAGCTTATCGGGGGTATCCTACGAGCAGTACTTC. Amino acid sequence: CASSLSGVSYEQYF.

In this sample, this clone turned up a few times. CDR3 sequence (DNA): TGTGCCAGCATCGTCTCGGGACAGGGGATGGACACCATATATTTT. Translated: CASIVSGQGMDTIYF. The V and J genes are TRBV2 and TRBJ1-3; 10 nucleotides align to TRBD1. The CDR3 loop spans 15 amino acids. CDR1 is SNHLY and CDR2 is FYNNEI in the germline V gene. Trimming took 7 bases from V and 8 from J; bases not matched to a gene: 11.

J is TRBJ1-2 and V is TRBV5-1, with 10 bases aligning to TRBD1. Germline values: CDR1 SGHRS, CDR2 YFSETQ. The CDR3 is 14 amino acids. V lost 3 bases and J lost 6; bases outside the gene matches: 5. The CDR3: CASSSRDRGDGYTF. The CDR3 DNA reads TGCGCCAGCAGCTCTCGGGACAGGGGAGATGGCTACACCTTC.

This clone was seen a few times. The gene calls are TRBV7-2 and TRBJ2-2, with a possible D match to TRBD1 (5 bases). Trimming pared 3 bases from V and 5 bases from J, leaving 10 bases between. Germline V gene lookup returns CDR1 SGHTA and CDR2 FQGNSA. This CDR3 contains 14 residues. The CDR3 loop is CASSLSPGTGELFF. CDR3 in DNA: TGTGCCAGCAGCTTGTCGCCAGGGACCGGGGAGCTGTTTTTT.

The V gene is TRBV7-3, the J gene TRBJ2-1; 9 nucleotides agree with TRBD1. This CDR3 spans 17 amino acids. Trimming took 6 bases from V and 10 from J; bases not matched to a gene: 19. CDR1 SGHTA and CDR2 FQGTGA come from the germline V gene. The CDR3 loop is CASSSSSGTGKLGEQFF. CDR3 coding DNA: TGTGCCAGCAGTTCCTCATCGGGGACAGGGAAGCTTGGGGAGCAGTTCTTC.

CDR3 sequence (DNA): TGTGCCAGCAGTGAAGCGGCTGTGTCCTATGGCTACACCTTC. Its translation: CASSEAAVSYGYTF. The rearrangement joins TRBV2 to TRBJ1-2; D gene unclear. The CDR3 consists of 14 residues. CDR1 is SNHLY, CDR2 FYNNEI, per germline. The V end was cut by 0 bases, the J end by 4 bases, with 9 bases between.

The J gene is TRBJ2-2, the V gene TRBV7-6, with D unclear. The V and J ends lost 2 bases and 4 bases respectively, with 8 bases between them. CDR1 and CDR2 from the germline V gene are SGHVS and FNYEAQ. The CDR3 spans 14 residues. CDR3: CASSLIAGTGELFF. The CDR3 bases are TGTGCCAGCAGCTTAATCGCAGGCACCGGGGAGCTGTTTTTT. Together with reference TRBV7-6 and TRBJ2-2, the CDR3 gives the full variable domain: GAGVSQSPRYKVTKRGQDVALRCDPISGHVSLYWYRQALGQGPEFLTYFNYEAQQDKSGLPNDRFSAERPEGSISTLTIQRTEQRDSAMYRCASSLIAGTGELFFGEGSRLTVL.

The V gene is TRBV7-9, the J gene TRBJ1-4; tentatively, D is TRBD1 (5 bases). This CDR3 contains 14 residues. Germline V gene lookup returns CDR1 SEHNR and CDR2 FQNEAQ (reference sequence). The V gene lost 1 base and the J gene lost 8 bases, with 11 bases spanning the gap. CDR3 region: CASSLGGETEKLFF. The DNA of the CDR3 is TGTGCCAGCAGCTTAGGGGGGGAGACGGAAAAACTGTTTTTT.

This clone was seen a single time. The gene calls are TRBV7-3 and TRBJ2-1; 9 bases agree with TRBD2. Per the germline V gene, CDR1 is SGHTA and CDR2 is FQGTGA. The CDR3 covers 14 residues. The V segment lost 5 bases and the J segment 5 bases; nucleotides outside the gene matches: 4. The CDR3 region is CASSIAGDNNEQFF. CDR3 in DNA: TGTGCCAGCAGCATAGCGGGAGATAACAATGAGCAGTTCTTC.

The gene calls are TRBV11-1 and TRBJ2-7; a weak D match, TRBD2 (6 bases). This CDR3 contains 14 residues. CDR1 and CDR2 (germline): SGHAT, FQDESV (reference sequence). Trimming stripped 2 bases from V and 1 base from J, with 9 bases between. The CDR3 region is CASSLTAGSYEQYF. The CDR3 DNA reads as TGTGCCAGCAGCTTAACCGCGGGGTCCTACGAGCAGTACTTC.

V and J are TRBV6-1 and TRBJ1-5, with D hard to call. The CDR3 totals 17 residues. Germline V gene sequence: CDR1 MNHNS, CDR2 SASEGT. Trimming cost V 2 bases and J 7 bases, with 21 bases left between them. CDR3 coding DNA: TGTGCCAGCAGTGAAAGCCCCTCCAGTGACCCCAGGCAGCCCCAGCATTTT. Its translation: CASSESPSSDPRQPQHF.

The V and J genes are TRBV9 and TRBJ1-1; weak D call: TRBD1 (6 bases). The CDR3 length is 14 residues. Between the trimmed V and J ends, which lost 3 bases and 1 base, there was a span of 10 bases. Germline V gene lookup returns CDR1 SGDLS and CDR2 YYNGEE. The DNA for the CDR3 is TGTGCCAGCAGCGCCGGGACACCGAACACTGAAGCTTTCTTT. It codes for CASSAGTPNTEAFF. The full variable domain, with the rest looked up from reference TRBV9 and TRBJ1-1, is DSGVTQTPKHLITATGQRVTLRCSPRSGDLSVYWYQQSLDQGLQFLIQYYNGEERAKGNILERFSAQQFPDLHSELNLSSLELGDSALYFCASSAGTPNTEAFFGQGTRLTVV.

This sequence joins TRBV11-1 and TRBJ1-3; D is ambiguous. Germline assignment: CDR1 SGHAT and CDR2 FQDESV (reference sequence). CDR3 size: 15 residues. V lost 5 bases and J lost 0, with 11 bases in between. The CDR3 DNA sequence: TGTGCCAGCAGCCGGGAACAGACCTCTGGAAACACCATATATTTT. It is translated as CASSREQTSGNTIYF.

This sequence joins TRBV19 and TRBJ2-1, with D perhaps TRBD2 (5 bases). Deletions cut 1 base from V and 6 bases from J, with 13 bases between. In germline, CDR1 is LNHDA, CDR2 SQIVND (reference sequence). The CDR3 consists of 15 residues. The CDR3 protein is CASSIVISRGNEQFF. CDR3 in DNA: TGTGCCAGTAGTATAGTTATCTCCCGGGGCAATGAGCAGTTCTTC.

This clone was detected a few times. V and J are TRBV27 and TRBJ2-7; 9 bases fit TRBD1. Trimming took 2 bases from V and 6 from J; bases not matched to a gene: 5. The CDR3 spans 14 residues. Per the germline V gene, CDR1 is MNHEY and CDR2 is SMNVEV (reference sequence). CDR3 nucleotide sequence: TGTGCCAGCAGTTTAGCACAGGGGGCTCGCGAGCAGTACTTC. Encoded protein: CASSLAQGAREQYF.